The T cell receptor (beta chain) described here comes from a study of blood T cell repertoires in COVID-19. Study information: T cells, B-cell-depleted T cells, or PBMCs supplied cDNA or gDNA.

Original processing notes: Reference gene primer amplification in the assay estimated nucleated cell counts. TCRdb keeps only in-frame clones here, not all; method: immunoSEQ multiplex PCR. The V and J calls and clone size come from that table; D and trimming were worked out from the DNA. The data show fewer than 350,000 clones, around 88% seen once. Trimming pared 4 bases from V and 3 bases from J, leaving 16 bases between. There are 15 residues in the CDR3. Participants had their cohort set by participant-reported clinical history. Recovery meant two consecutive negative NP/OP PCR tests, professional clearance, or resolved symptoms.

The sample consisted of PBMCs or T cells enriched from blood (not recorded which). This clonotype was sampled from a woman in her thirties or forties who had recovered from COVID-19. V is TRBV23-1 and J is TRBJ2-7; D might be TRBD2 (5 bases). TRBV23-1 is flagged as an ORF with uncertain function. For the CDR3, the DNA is TGCGCCAGCAGTCTCCACCCCCGACGGGGCTACGAGCAGTACTTC. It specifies CASSLHPRRGYEQYF.